These 10 T cell receptor beta chains share one sample of origin, sequenced in a study of T cells expressing NK-cell markers. From its re-call of the 5' RACE reads, TCRdb lists each CDR3 protein once, without DNA. This sample's table reports about 260,000 distinct CDR3 sequences. Input material: blood T cells: a sorted CD56 or NKG2C T cell subset, CD4+ or CD8+ T cells, or bulk PBMC T cells (not recorded which). Every receptor here comes from a man between 18 and 29 years old in good health.

The rearrangement uses TRBV5-1 and TRBJ2-3. The germline V gene encodes CDR1 SGHRS and CDR2 YFSETQ. The CDR3 is made up of 15 amino acids. The CDR3 reads CASSLDNRITDTQYF.

The chain recombines TRBV30 with TRBJ2-1; checking the TCRdb D call of TRBD1 is not possible without DNA. This CDR3 comprises 14 residues. Germline CDR1 GTSNPN, CDR2 SVGIG (reference sequence). CDR3 loop: CAWAKVRARDEQFF.

This chain connects TRBV7-7 to TRBJ2-1; TCRdb selects TRBD2, and the lack of DNA leaves this call unchecked. This CDR3 contains 16 residues. Germline V lookup: CDR1 SSHAT, CDR2 FNYEAQ (reference sequence). CDR3 amino acids: CASSFGTSGSLNEQFF.

The rearrangement links TRBV20-1 to TRBJ2-3; TCRdb returns TRBD2, unconfirmable since there is no DNA. The CDR3 covers 14 residues. Per germline, CDR1 DFQATT and CDR2 SNEGSKA (reference sequence). CDR3 sequence reads: CSAIRVAGGDTQYF.

V is TRBV12-3 or TRBV12-4 and J is TRBJ2-4; TCRdb's D call of TRBD2 is untestable without DNA. CDR3 length: 16 residues. The CDR3 sequence: CASSRGGGVAKNIQYF.

The chain is built from TRBV7-6 and TRBJ1-6; TCRdb names TRBD1, which stays unverified in the absence of DNA. CDR1 SGHVS and CDR2 FNYEAQ come from the germline V gene. The CDR3 spans 17 residues. The CDR3 region is CASSLRGTGENNSPLHF.

This sequence joins TRBV5-1 and TRBJ1-6; without DNA, the TCRdb call of TRBD1 cannot be checked. Germline-derived CDR1 and CDR2 are SGHRS and YFSETQ. CDR3 length: 14 amino acids. CDR3 sequence: CASSASGTGEPLHF.

This chain links TRBV20-1 with TRBJ2-3; TCRdb's D call, TRBD1, is unchecked because there is no DNA. Germline V gives CDR1 DFQATT, CDR2 SNEGSKA (reference sequence). The CDR3 covers 12 residues. CDR3 residues: CSKTGATDTQYF.

The chain uses TRBV11-3 and TRBJ2-2; as DNA is missing, the TRBD1 call by TCRdb cannot be tested. The CDR3 is 16 amino acids. Germline V gene lookup returns CDR1 SGHNT and CDR2 YENEEA. The CDR3 loop reads CASRSRTGDNTGELFF.

The rearrangement links TRBV20-1 to TRBJ2-1; TCRdb designates TRBD2, a call that cannot be tested without DNA. The CDR3 has 17 amino acids. The germline V gene has CDR1 DFQATT and CDR2 SNEGSKA (reference sequence). CDR3 region: CSARGQGSGRAYNEQFF.